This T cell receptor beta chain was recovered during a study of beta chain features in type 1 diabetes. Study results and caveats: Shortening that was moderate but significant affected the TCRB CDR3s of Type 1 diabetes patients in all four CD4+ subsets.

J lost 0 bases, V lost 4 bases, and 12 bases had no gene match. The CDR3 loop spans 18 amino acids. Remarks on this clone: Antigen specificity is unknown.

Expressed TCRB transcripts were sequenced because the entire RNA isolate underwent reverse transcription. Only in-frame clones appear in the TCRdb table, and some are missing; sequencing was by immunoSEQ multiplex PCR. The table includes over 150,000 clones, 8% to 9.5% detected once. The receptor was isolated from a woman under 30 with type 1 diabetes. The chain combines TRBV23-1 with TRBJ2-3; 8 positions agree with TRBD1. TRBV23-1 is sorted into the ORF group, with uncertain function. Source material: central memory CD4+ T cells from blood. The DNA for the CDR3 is TGCGCCAGCAGTCGGGCCCTATGGGACAGGCTAAGCACAGATACGCAGTATTTT. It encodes CASSRALWDRLSTDTQYF.